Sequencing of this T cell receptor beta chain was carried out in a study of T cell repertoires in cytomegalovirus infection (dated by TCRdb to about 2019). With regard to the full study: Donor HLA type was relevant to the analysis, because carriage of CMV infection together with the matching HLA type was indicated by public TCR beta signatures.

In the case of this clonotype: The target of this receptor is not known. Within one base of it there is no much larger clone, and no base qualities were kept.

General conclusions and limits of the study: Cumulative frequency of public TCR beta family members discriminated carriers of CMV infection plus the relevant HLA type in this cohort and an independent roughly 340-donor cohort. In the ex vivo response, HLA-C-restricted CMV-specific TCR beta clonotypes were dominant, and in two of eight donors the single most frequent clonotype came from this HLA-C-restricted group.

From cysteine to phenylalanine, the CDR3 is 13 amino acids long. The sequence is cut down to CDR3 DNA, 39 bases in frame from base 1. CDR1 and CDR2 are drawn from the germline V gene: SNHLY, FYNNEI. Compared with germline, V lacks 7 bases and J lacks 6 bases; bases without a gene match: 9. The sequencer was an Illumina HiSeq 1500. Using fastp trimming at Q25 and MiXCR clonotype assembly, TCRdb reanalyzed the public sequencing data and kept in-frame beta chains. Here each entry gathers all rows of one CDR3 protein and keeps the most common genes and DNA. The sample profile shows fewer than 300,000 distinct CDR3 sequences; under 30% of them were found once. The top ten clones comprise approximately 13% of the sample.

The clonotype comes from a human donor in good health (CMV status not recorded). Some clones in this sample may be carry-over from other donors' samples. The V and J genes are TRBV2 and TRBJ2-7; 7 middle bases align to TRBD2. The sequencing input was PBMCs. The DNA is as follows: TGTGCCAGCAAACGACTAGCCTCGGGCGAGCAGTACTTC. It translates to CASKRLASGEQYF.